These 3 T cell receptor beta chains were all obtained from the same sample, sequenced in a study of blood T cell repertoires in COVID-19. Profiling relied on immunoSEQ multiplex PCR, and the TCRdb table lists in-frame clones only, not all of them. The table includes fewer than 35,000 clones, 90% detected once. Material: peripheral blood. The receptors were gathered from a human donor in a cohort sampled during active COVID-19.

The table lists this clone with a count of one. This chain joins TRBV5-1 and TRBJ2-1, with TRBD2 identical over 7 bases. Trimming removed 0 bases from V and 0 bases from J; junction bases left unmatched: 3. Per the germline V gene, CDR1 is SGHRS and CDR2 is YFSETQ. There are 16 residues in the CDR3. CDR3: CASSLAGGSSYNEQFF. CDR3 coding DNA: TGCGCCAGCAGCTTGGCTGGCGGGAGCTCCTACAATGAGCAGTTCTTC.

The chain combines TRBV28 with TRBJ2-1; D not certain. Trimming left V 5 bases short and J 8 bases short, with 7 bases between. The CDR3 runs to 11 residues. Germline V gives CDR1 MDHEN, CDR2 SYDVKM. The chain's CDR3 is CASSPRDEQFF. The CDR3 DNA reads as TGTGCCAGCAGTCCCCGTGATGAGCAGTTCTTC.

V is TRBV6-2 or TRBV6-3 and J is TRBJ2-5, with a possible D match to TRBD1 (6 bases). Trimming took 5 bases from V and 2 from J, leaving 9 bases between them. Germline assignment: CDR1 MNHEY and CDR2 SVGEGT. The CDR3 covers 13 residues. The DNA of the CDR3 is TGTGCCAGCAGTGGGACATCTCAAGAGACCCAGTACTTC. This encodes CASSGTSQETQYF.